These 19 T cell receptor beta chains were all obtained from the same sample, sequenced in a study of Ad26.COV2.S vaccination and SARS-CoV-2 variants (TCRdb year 2021). According to the study, the label for this sample's time point signals: individuals recovered from natural SARS-CoV-2 infection. Receptors were amplified or captured by the immunoSEQ multiplex PCR assay. The table was pulled from immuneACCESS by TCRdb, which kept in-frame rearrangements only. Such tables lose some clones; where checked, under half of the loss comes from unresolved V genes, and the rest has no known cause. This sample comprises approximately 340,000 clones, just over 90% of them detected only once. 3% to 5% of the sample belongs to the ten largest clones. The sequencing used peripheral blood, collected after recovery from COVID-19. The receptors here all came from a human donor who had recovered from COVID-19.

This chain joins TRBV12-5 and TRBJ1-1; 9 nucleotides align to TRBD1. Germline-derived CDR1 and CDR2 are LGHNT and FRNRAP. Trimming at V came to 4 bases and at J to 1 base, leaving 7 bases not matched to a gene. This CDR3 has 16 amino acids. CDR3 sequence: CASGSTQGARNTEAFF. Here the CDR3 DNA reads TGTGCTAGTGGTTCTACACAGGGGGCGCGGAACACTGAAGCTTTCTTT.

The chain combines TRBV6-6 with TRBJ2-1; D remains unclear. This CDR3 is 14 amino acids long. Germline V gene lookup returns CDR1 MNHNY and CDR2 SVGAGI (reference sequence). V was shortened by 7 bases and J by 0 bases, with 10 bases between the two germline ends. The CDR3 DNA follows: TGTGCCAGCATGGGCGACGTCTCCTACAATGAGCAGTTCTTC. Its protein product is CASMGDVSYNEQFF.

The chain has TRBV13 and TRBJ1-1; tentatively, D is TRBD1 (6 bases). V dropped 1 base and J dropped 1 base, with 16 bases sitting between them. In germline, CDR1 is PRHDT, CDR2 FYEKMQ (reference sequence). This CDR3 is built from 17 residues. The chain's CDR3 is CASSLVGGARANTEAFF. The CDR3 DNA follows: TGTGCCAGCAGCTTAGTCGGGGGCGCAAGGGCGAACACTGAAGCTTTCTTT.

This sequence joins TRBV25-1 and TRBJ1-1, with D perhaps matching TRBD1 (5 bases). The CDR3 loop spans 13 amino acids. Trimming pared 5 bases from V and 5 bases from J, leaving 12 bases between. CDR1 is MGHDK, CDR2 SYGVNS, per germline. CDR3: CASSPSGGTEAFF. CDR3 nucleotides: TGTGCCAGCAGTCCAAGTGGGGGGACTGAAGCTTTCTTT.

Concerning this clone: This sample includes further DNA sequences coding for the same CDR3. V and J are TRBV7-9 and TRBJ1-1, with a weak D call TRBD1 (6 bases). Between the trimmed V and J ends, which lost 5 bases and 8 bases, there was a span of 12 bases. The V gene's germline CDR1 is SEHNR and CDR2 FQNEAQ (reference sequence). CDR3 length equals 12 residues. For the CDR3, the DNA is TGTGCCAGCAGCCCTACAGGGACCGAAGCTTTCTTT. Translated: CASSPTGTEAFF. The whole variable domain, filled in from reference TRBV7-9 and TRBJ1-1, reads DTGVSQNPRHKITKRGQNVTFRCDPISEHNRLYWYRQTLGQGPEFLTYFQNEAQLEKSRLLSDRFSAERPKGSFSTLEIQRTEQGDSAMYLCASSPTGTEAFFGQGTRLTVV.

The chain combines TRBV14 with TRBJ2-1; D gene uncertain. Trimming removed 5 bases at V and 1 base at J, with 3 bases between. CDR3 length: 12 amino acids. Per the germline V gene, CDR1 is SGHDN and CDR2 is FVKESK. Here the CDR3 reads CASSYSYNEQFF. CDR3 coding DNA: TGTGCCAGCAGCTATTCCTACAATGAGCAGTTCTTC.

The chain has TRBV27 and TRBJ1-2; the D gene is possibly TRBD1 (5 bases). The CDR3 extends over 14 amino acids. Trimming took off 3 bases at V and 0 bases at J, with 8 bases between the two ends. From germline, CDR1 is MNHEY and CDR2 SMNVEV (reference sequence). The CDR3 spells CASSFGGANYGYTF. CDR3 bases: TGTGCCAGCAGTTTCGGAGGGGCTAACTATGGCTACACCTTC.

V and J are TRBV5-4 and TRBJ2-7, with D possibly being TRBD1 (6 bases). Deletions cut 4 bases from V and 2 bases from J, with 13 bases between. There are 14 residues in the CDR3. Germline assignment: CDR1 SGHNT and CDR2 YYREEE (reference sequence). The DNA for the CDR3 is TGTGCCAGCAGCCCGAGAGGACAGACCTACGAGCAGTACTTC. As protein: CASSPRGQTYEQYF. The full variable domain, in which reference TRBV5-4 and TRBJ2-7 provide the parts outside the CDR3, is ETGVTQSPTHLIKTRGQQVTLRCSSQSGHNTVSWYQQALGQGPQFIFQYYREEENGRGNFPPRFSGLQFPNYSSELNVNALELDDSALYLCASSPRGQTYEQYFGPGTRLTVT.

A note on this clone: This same CDR3 is encoded by further DNA sequences in the sample. This rearrangement joins TRBV12-3 or TRBV12-4 to TRBJ1-5; 7 nucleotides agree with TRBD1. The CDR3 spans 13 residues. J gave up 5 bases and V 3 bases, and 1 base lay outside the gene matches. DNA for the CDR3: TGTGCCAGCAGTTTTACAGGGGATCAGCCCCAGCATTTT. It yields the protein CASSFTGDQPQHF.

Points on this clone: Within the sample, other DNA sequences also encode this same CDR3. The chain is built from TRBV5-1 and TRBJ2-2, with D perhaps matching TRBD1 (6 bases). Germline V gene data show CDR1 as SGHRS and CDR2 as YFSETQ. The CDR3 totals 17 residues. Trimming left V 0 bases short and J 0 bases short, with 12 bases between. The CDR3 loop reads CASSLAGVGPNTGELFF. Here the CDR3 DNA reads TGCGCCAGCAGCTTGGCAGGGGTGGGGCCGAACACCGGGGAGCTGTTTTTT. The variable domain in full, with the rest retrieved from reference TRBV5-1 and TRBJ2-2, is KAGVTQTPRYLIKTRGQQVTLSCSPISGHRSVSWYQQTPGQGLQFLFEYFSETQRNKGNFPGRFSGRQFSNSRSEMNVSTLELGDSALYLCASSLAGVGPNTGELFFGEGSRLTVL.

The J gene is TRBJ2-5, the V gene TRBV10-2; TRBD2 matches 11 bases. The germline V gene encodes CDR1 WSHSY and CDR2 SAAADI. V was clipped by 0 bases and J by 0 bases; unmatched bases: 6. The CDR3 contains 18 residues. The CDR3: CASSESAASGGHQETQYF. The CDR3 region has the DNA TGCGCCAGCAGTGAGTCGGCGGCTAGCGGGGGGCACCAAGAGACCCAGTACTTC.

This rearrangement joins TRBV2 to TRBJ2-2; D is possibly TRBD1 (5 bases). The CDR3 loop spans 15 amino acids. From germline, CDR1 is SNHLY and CDR2 FYNNEI. The V and J ends lost 6 bases and 6 bases respectively, with 17 bases between them. CDR3 residues: CASSDRQPEAGELFF. CDR3 DNA sequence: TGTGCCAGCAGCGACAGACAGCCCGAAGCCGGGGAGCTGTTTTTT.

The genes are TRBV9 and TRBJ1-5; D unclear. V was pared by 4 bases and J by 3 bases, with 17 bases between. The CDR3 spans 16 residues. Germline-derived CDR1 and CDR2 are SGDLS and YYNGEE. CDR3 nucleotides: TGTGCCAGCAGCCCCAAGAGGTCAGCCTTCAATCAGCCCCAGCATTTT. This gives the protein CASSPKRSAFNQPQHF.

The rearrangement uses TRBV6-5 and TRBJ2-1, with 12 bases identical to TRBD1. J gave up 7 bases and V 10 bases, and 11 bases lay outside the gene matches. From germline, CDR1 is MNHEY and CDR2 SVGAGI. This CDR3 has 15 amino acids. CDR3 bases: TGTGCCACCCCCGCCCGGGACAGGGGGCTTAATGAGCAGTTCTTC. This sequence encodes CATPARDRGLNEQFF.

The chain has TRBV5-1 and TRBJ2-5; D is possibly TRBD1 or TRBD2 (5 bases each). The CDR3 is 16 residues long. The germline V and J ends were trimmed by 0 bases and 4 bases, with 16 bases remaining between them. Germline CDR1 SGHRS, CDR2 YFSETQ. CDR3 sequence (DNA): TGCGCCAGCAGCTTGGAATCGGGACGGCAGGGAGAGACCCAGTACTTC. It is translated as CASSLESGRQGETQYF.

This chain uses TRBV7-2 with TRBJ1-3; 9 bases are shared with TRBD1. The ends lost 5 bases at V and 0 bases at J; junction bases unmatched: 8. This CDR3 comprises 17 residues. From germline, CDR1 is SGHTA and CDR2 FQGNSA. CDR3 nucleotide sequence: TGTGCCAGCAGCCGTCCCGGGACAGGGCACTCTGGAAACACCATATATTTT. Translating gives CASSRPGTGHSGNTIYF.

About this clone: An end of the junction differs from the germline gene, which may be a read error. The chain links TRBV7-7 to TRBJ2-2, with 8 bases fitting TRBD2. The CDR3 length is 16 residues. Germline-derived CDR1 and CDR2 are SSHAT and FNYEAQ (reference sequence). This CDR3 reads CASSLDAGGDTGELFF. CDR3 nucleotides: TGTGCTAGCAGCTTGGATGCGGGGGGCGACACCGGGGAGCTGTTTTTT.

The chain is built from TRBV5-4 and TRBJ2-2; D might be TRBD1 or TRBD2, each matching 6 bases. CDR3 length: 17 amino acids. The V and J ends lost 6 bases and 0 bases respectively, with 18 bases between them. CDR1 and CDR2 from the germline V gene are SGHNT and YYREEE (reference sequence). CDR3 DNA sequence: TGTGCCAGCACCCCCGGGAGAGGACAGTCGAACACCGGGGAGCTGTTTTTT. It is translated as CASTPGRGQSNTGELFF.

This clone has just one count. The chain has TRBV6-5 and TRBJ1-5, with TRBD1 as a possible D gene (5 bases). Germline-derived CDR1 and CDR2 are MNHEY and SVGAGI. This CDR3 has 15 amino acids. Trimming took off 6 bases at V and 0 bases at J, with 12 bases between the two ends. The CDR3 nucleotides are TGTGCCAGCAGCTTGACAGAGTATAGCAATCAGCCCCAGCATTTT. Protein sequence: CASSLTEYSNQPQHF.